The sample holds a few counts of the clone carrying this T cell receptor (beta chain). Its target is not known. Expressed TCRB transcripts were sequenced, since all the RNA that had been isolated was reverse transcribed. TCRdb's table, derived via immunoSEQ multiplex PCR, lists solely in-frame clones and lacks some. Here the sample spans over 600,000 clones, around 11% being singletons. This entry belongs to a study of beta chain features in type 1 diabetes. Study results and limitations: Shortening that was moderate but significant affected the TCRB CDR3s of Type 1 diabetes patients in all four CD4+ subsets.

The CDR3 is 16 amino acids. V dropped 3 bases and J dropped 4; count of bases not matched to a gene: 9. Germline CDR1 is MGHDK and CDR2 is SYGVNS. The chain links TRBV25-1 to TRBJ1-3, with 7 positions matching TRBD1. The source of this sequence is a man aged 25-45 years with type 1 diabetes. The sample was naive CD4+ T cells from blood. Here the CDR3 DNA reads TGTGCCAGCAGTGATCCTAAGGGGGCGCGGGGAAACACCATATATTTT. Its protein product is CASSDPKGARGNTIYF.